This T cell receptor (beta chain) was recorded in a study of shared clonotypes between healthy human individuals. Overall study context: The donor group consisted of two women and a few men, aged 18 to 49. Used for every donor were three CD4 naive, three CD4 memory, two CD8 naive and one CD8 memory plate. Study observations and caveats: Relative to clonotypes present in all four donors, those not shared had lower generation probabilities. Inspection by rarefaction showed sorted-subset sequencing to be incomplete despite large depth.

The CDR3 consists of 14 residues. Germline V gene lookup returns CDR1 LNHNV and CDR2 YYDKDF (reference sequence). With 4 bases removed from V and 7 bases from J, the gap between germline ends came to 14 bases. Terminally differentiated effector memory CD45RA+ cells were excluded by CCR7 positive selection of CD45RO-negative cells. Sequencing was performed with immunoSEQ multiplex PCR; in TCRdb, only in-frame clones are kept and a portion is missing. The sample carries around 650,000 clones, 95% to 97% recorded once. Turning to this clone: What it binds is not known.

The receptor's source is a woman in her twenties or thirties in good health. The chain combines TRBV15 with TRBJ1-5, with D perhaps matching TRBD1 (6 bases). Sequencing was carried out using naive CD8+ T cells sorted from blood. The CDR3 DNA sequence: TGTGCCACCAGCACCTGGACAGTCGTACAGCCCCAGCATTTT. Its protein product is CATSTWTVVQPQHF.